This T cell receptor beta chain derives from a study of blood T cell repertoires in COVID-19. Overall study: Sample material is recorded as cDNA or gDNA derived from T cells, B-cell-depleted T cells, or PBMCs.

Per the study methods: How many nucleated cells were present was estimated from reference gene primer amplification. Using immunoSEQ multiplex PCR, the repertoire was profiled, and TCRdb retains in-frame clones only, with some absent. V and J calls and clone size come straight from that table; D and trimming were deduced from the DNA. The sample consists of over 150,000 clones, around 83% of them appearing once. With 4 bases clipped from V and 7 bases from J, the junction kept 7 bases outside the gene matches. This CDR3 comprises 16 residues. Per the germline V gene, CDR1 is LNHDA and CDR2 is SQIVND (reference sequence).

The origin of this receptor is a woman aged 70-85 years who had recovered from COVID-19. This rearrangement joins TRBV19 to TRBJ2-1, with 13 bases lining up with TRBD2. Sequencing used peripheral blood. CDR3 DNA sequence: TGTGCCAGTAGTAGGGAACTAGCGGGAGGGCGAAATGAGCAGTTCTTC. Translating it yields CASSRELAGGRNEQFF.